This T cell receptor (beta chain) was sequenced in a study of CD8+CD57+ T cells in acquired aplastic anemia. This clonotype showed up just a few times. The patients chosen for sequencing had shown expansion of CD8+CD57+ cells (detected by flow cytometry). Receipt of therapy had not occurred in any patient by the time of blood sampling. The template for TCR beta VDJ and CDR3 sequence profiling was genomic DNA. Using its own MiXCR run on the reads, TCRdb lists one record per CDR3 protein. The sample has over 250,000 distinct CDR3 sequences, 56% seen once. This CDR3 has 12 residues. Trimming removed 9 bases from V and 3 bases from J; junction bases left unmatched: 3. CDR1 is ENHRY and CDR2 is SYGVKD in the germline V gene.

Material: sorted CD4+, CD8+, or CD8+CD57+ T cells (not recorded which) from PBMCs. This sequence originates from a human donor with aplastic anemia. V is TRBV10-3 and J is TRBJ1-2; 8 nucleotides match TRBD1. DNA for the CDR3: TGTGCCATTCAACAGGGGGACTATGGCTACACCTTC. The encoded protein is CAIQQGDYGYTF.